The 27 T cell receptor beta chains presented below share a single source sample, sequenced in a study of blood T cell repertoires in COVID-19 (dated by TCRdb to 2020 to 2021). The library was built by means of the immunoSEQ multiplex PCR assay. Held by TCRdb, this immuneACCESS table contains in-frame sequences only and omits some clones. Under half of the omission traces to an unresolved V gene where checked; the cause of the rest is unknown. This sample has about 190,000 clones in its table, and about 89% of those were observed once. The ten largest clones capture about 7% of the sample. Material for sequencing was peripheral blood. The source of these receptors is a man aged 40-49 years with acute or convalescent COVID-19.

The gene calls are TRBV25-1 and TRBJ1-2; D is possibly TRBD1 (5 bases). This CDR3 contains 13 residues. Germline lookup yields CDR1 MGHDK and CDR2 SYGVNS. Trimming took off 3 bases at V and 5 bases at J, with 10 bases between the two ends. CDR3 sequence reads: CASSDPGKYGYTF. CDR3 DNA sequence: TGTGCCAGCAGTGACCCAGGGAAGTATGGCTACACCTTC.

V and J are TRBV7-2 and TRBJ2-3; perhaps TRBD2 as D (6 bases). There are 15 residues in the CDR3. V was pared by 7 bases and J by 1 base, with 15 bases between. Per the germline V gene, CDR1 is SGHTA and CDR2 is FQGNSA. The CDR3 DNA reads as TGTGCCAGCACCCCCGGGGGACTTCGCACAGATACGCAGTATTTT. This codes for CASTPGGLRTDTQYF.

The chain is built from TRBV19 and TRBJ2-1; 7 nucleotides line up with TRBD2. The V and J ends lost 3 bases and 3 bases, in that order; junction bases with no gene match: 8. The CDR3 extends over 16 amino acids. Germline CDR1 is LNHDA and CDR2 is SQIVND (reference sequence). The CDR3 nucleotides read TGTGCCAGTAGTATTCGTTCGGGACTAAGCTACAATGAGCAGTTCTTC. Translated, it gives CASSIRSGLSYNEQFF.

This clone appeared a single time. V usage is TRBV19 and J usage is TRBJ2-1, with 8 bases aligning to TRBD1. V was clipped by 3 bases and J by 15 bases; unmatched bases: 10. Germline V gives CDR1 LNHDA, CDR2 SQIVND (reference sequence). The CDR3 totals 13 residues. CDR3 loop: CASSIIQGADPFF. The CDR3 nucleotides are TGTGCCAGTAGTATTATCCAGGGGGCCGACCCGTTCTTC.

The chain recombines TRBV5-4 with TRBJ2-2, with D maybe TRBD1 (5 bases). Germline CDR1 and CDR2: SGHNT and YYREEE (reference sequence). The CDR3 covers 14 residues. The V and J ends lost 4 bases and 2 bases respectively, with 9 bases between them. Here the CDR3 reads CASSTDSNTGELFF. The CDR3 nucleotides read TGTGCCAGCAGCACTGACAGTAACACCGGGGAGCTGTTTTTT. Together with reference TRBV5-4 and TRBJ2-2, the CDR3 gives the full variable domain: ETGVTQSPTHLIKTRGQQVTLRCSSQSGHNTVSWYQQALGQGPQFIFQYYREEENGRGNFPPRFSGLQFPNYSSELNVNALELDDSALYLCASSTDSNTGELFFGEGSRLTVL.

This clone showed up just once. The chain carries TRBV30 and TRBJ2-7; 8 bases match TRBD1. V dropped 3 bases and J dropped 6; count of bases not matched to a gene: 7. This CDR3 is 13 amino acids long. The germline V gene encodes CDR1 GTSNPN and CDR2 SVGIG (reference sequence). Here the CDR3 DNA reads TGTGCCTGGAGCCTCGACAGGGGAGGCGAGCAGTACTTC. Translating it yields CAWSLDRGGEQYF.

This clone appeared once. The chain couples TRBV6-6 to TRBJ2-7; 7 bases line up with TRBD1. Per germline, CDR1 MNHNY and CDR2 SVGAGI (reference sequence). J was trimmed by 1 base and V by 1 base; bases with no gene match: 1. This CDR3 has 14 amino acids. As DNA, the CDR3 is TGTGCCAGCAGTTACTGGGGACAGTCCTACGAGCAGTACTTC. It is translated as CASSYWGQSYEQYF.

This clone showed up just a few times. V and J are TRBV5-6 and TRBJ2-1; the D gene is possibly TRBD1 (6 bases). Germline CDR1 is SGHDT and CDR2 is YYEEEE. The V and J ends lost 1 base and 4 bases respectively, with 9 bases between them. This CDR3 region has 14 residues. The DNA of the CDR3 is TGTGCCAGCAGCTTGTTCGGGACATACAATGAGCAGTTCTTC. As protein: CASSLFGTYNEQFF. The full variable domain, completed using reference TRBV5-6 and TRBJ2-1, is DAGVTQSPTHLIKTRGQQVTLRCSPKSGHDTVSWYQQALGQGPQFIFQYYEEEERQRGNFPDRFSGHQFPNYSSELNVNALLLGDSALYLCASSLFGTYNEQFFGPGTRLTVL.

This chain joins TRBV18 and TRBJ1-2; no definite D call. CDR1 and CDR2 (germline): KGHSH, LQKENI. V shed 3 bases and J shed 4 bases, with 12 bases lying between them. The CDR3 sequence is 14 residues long. The CDR3 spells CASSPVRGSYGYTF. The CDR3, as DNA: TGTGCCAGCTCACCGGTACGGGGATCCTATGGCTACACCTTC.

The genes are TRBV11-2 and TRBJ2-7, with D possibly being TRBD1 (6 bases). Germline CDR1 and CDR2: SGHAT and FQNNGV. Trimming removed 7 bases at V and 1 base at J, with 14 bases between. This CDR3 contains 14 residues. The CDR3 protein is CASTNRDRSYEQYF. CDR3 bases: TGTGCCAGCACGAACAGGGATCGGTCCTACGAGCAGTACTTC.

The V and J genes are TRBV11-2 and TRBJ2-1, with a possible D match to TRBD1 (6 bases). CDR3 length: 16 residues. With 5 bases removed from V and 0 bases from J, the gap between germline ends came to 14 bases. Germline CDR1 is SGHAT and CDR2 is FQNNGV. CDR3 protein: CASSHRAGFSYNEQFF. CDR3 in DNA: TGTGCCAGCAGCCACAGGGCGGGCTTCTCCTACAATGAGCAGTTCTTC. The variable domain in full, completed from reference TRBV11-2 and TRBJ2-1, reads EAGVAQSPRYKIIEKRQSVAFWCNPISGHATLYWYQQILGQGPKLLIQFQNNGVVDDSQLPKDRFSAERLKGVDSTLKIQPAKLEDSAVYLCASSHRAGFSYNEQFFGPGTRLTVL.

The CDR3 bases are TGTGCCAGCACCCCCTTTTTTGGCTACACCTTC. Translating gives CASTPFFGYTF. The chain couples TRBV2 to TRBJ1-2; D unclear. The CDR3 spans 11 residues. The V end lost 7 bases, the J end lost 7 bases, and 10 bases lay between the germline ends. Germline CDR1 is SNHLY and CDR2 is FYNNEI.

The chain links TRBV7-2 to TRBJ1-1, with no clear D. Germline loops: CDR1 SGHTA, CDR2 FQGNSA. V was cut by 7 bases and J by 4 bases, with 16 bases left in between. This CDR3 contains 14 residues. The CDR3 spells CASIRLSLGTEAFF. Here the CDR3 DNA reads TGTGCCAGCATCAGGCTCTCCCTGGGCACTGAAGCTTTCTTT.

This CDR3 is CASSAGTSGVRAGGDTQYF. The DNA for the CDR3 is TGTGCCAGCAGCGCCGGGACTAGCGGGGTCCGGGCGGGGGGAGATACGCAGTATTTT. J is TRBJ2-3 and V is TRBV11-2, with TRBD2 identical over 13 bases. CDR1 is SGHAT, CDR2 FQNNGV, per germline. This CDR3 contains 19 residues. V gave up 5 bases and J gave up 5 bases; unmatched junction bases: 16.

The chain employs TRBV15 and TRBJ1-5; no reliable D call. The germline V and J ends were trimmed by 0 bases and 0 bases, with 6 bases remaining between them. This CDR3 has 15 amino acids. Per the germline V gene, CDR1 is LNHNV and CDR2 is YYDKDF (reference sequence). The CDR3 protein is CATSRETYSNQPQHF. Written as DNA, the CDR3 is TGTGCCACCAGCAGAGAAACTTATAGCAATCAGCCCCAGCATTTT.

This clone was seen a handful of times. V gene TRBV7-2 combines with J gene TRBJ1-1; D is possibly TRBD1 (5 bases). The germline CDR1 and CDR2 sequences are SGHTA and FQGNSA. The CDR3 runs to 15 residues. Between the trimmed V and J ends, which lost 2 bases and 5 bases, there was a span of 15 bases. CDR3 protein: CASSLSKQGGTEAFF. The CDR3 DNA reads as TGTGCCAGCAGCTTATCTAAGCAGGGAGGGACTGAAGCTTTCTTT.

This clone appeared once. The rearrangement uses TRBV21-1 and TRBJ2-2; TRBD1, the table's D call, lacks a check against the DNA. TRBV21-1 is a known pseudogene. This CDR3 contains 16 residues. The CDR3 DNA follows: TGTGCCAGCACCCCGCCAGGGCAGTCTGGGGCCGGGGAGCTGTTTTTT. Protein product: CASTPPGQSGAGELFF.

The chain recombines TRBV5-1 with TRBJ2-7, with 7 bases aligning to TRBD2. Germline trimming cut 4 bases from V and 1 base from J; bases unmatched to any gene: 8. The CDR3 extends over 15 amino acids. From germline, CDR1 is SGHRS and CDR2 YFSETQ. Here the CDR3 DNA reads TGCGCCAGCAGCGGTACGGCTAGCGGATCCTACGAGCAGTACTTC. This translates into CASSGTASGSYEQYF.

The chain joins TRBV6-5 to TRBJ2-2; D perhaps matches TRBD2 (5 bases). The V gene's germline CDR1 is MNHEY and CDR2 SVGAGI. CDR3 length: 14 residues. The V end was cut by 7 bases, the J end by 1 base, with 10 bases between. The DNA of the CDR3 is TGTGCCAGCAAAGGGAGCTGGAACACCGGGGAGCTGTTTTTT. It codes for CASKGSWNTGELFF.

In this sample, this clone turned up a few times. The chain carries TRBV4-2 and TRBJ1-6; a possible D gene is TRBD1 (6 bases). The CDR3 is 18 residues long. In germline, CDR1 is LGHNA, CDR2 YNFKEQ. V was clipped by 0 bases and J by 7 bases, with 19 bases between them. The CDR3 sequence is CASSQEPTGSTRNSPLHF. CDR3 bases: TGTGCCAGCAGCCAAGAGCCCACAGGGTCGACGCGGAATTCACCCCTCCACTTT.

The chain combines TRBV5-1 with TRBJ1-5; TRBD1 might be the D (6 bases). Per the germline V gene, CDR1 is SGHRS and CDR2 is YFSETQ. V shed 0 bases and J shed 6 bases, with 7 bases lying between them. CDR3 length: 13 residues. This chain's CDR3 is CASSLARGQPQHF. CDR3 coding DNA: TGCGCCAGCAGCTTGGCCAGGGGTCAGCCCCAGCATTTT.

The genes are TRBV5-6 and TRBJ2-7; perhaps TRBD2 as D (5 bases). CDR3 size: 15 residues. Germline CDR1 is SGHDT and CDR2 is YYEEEE. Trimming shortened V by 0 bases and J by 4 bases, and 14 bases separated the two germline ends. For the CDR3, the DNA is TGTGCCAGCAGCTTGGGCGGACTGCGGAATTACGAGCAGTACTTC. It translates to CASSLGGLRNYEQYF.

V is TRBV11-2 and J is TRBJ1-2; D is ambiguous. Trimming left V 1 base short and J 4 bases short, with 7 bases between. Germline V lookup: CDR1 SGHAT, CDR2 FQNNGV. The CDR3 is made up of 13 amino acids. The CDR3 region is CASSLGGFYGYTF. The CDR3 nucleotides are TGTGCCAGCAGCTTAGGCGGGTTCTATGGCTACACCTTC.

The chain carries TRBV13 and TRBJ2-4; possible D gene TRBD1, 5 bases. This CDR3 region has 15 residues. Between the trimmed V and J ends, which lost 0 bases and 1 base, there was a span of 7 bases. Germline CDR1 and CDR2: PRHDT and FYEKMQ (reference sequence). The CDR3 coding sequence is TGTGCCAGCAGCTTAGGATCAGGGGCCAAAAACATTCAGTACTTC. It encodes CASSLGSGAKNIQYF.

This chain connects TRBV7-8 to TRBJ2-2, with 8 bases that match TRBD2. This CDR3 has 14 amino acids. V trimming: 3 bases; J trimming: 7 bases; junction bases outside the gene matches: 4. CDR1 SGHVS and CDR2 FQNEAQ come from the germline V gene. The CDR3 sequence is CASSFGGAGGELFF. CDR3 sequence (DNA): TGTGCCAGCAGCTTCGGGGGGGCCGGCGGGGAGCTGTTTTTT.

The J gene is TRBJ2-7, the V gene TRBV7-9; weak D call: TRBD2 (5 bases). The CDR3 loop spans 14 amino acids. CDR1 and CDR2 (germline): SEHNR, FQNEAQ (reference sequence). V was cut by 5 bases and J by 4 bases, with 15 bases left in between. In DNA form, the CDR3 reads TGTGCCAGCAGCGAAAGAGGACTCCCGTACGAGCAGTACTTC. It yields the protein CASSERGLPYEQYF.

The chain recombines TRBV25-1 with TRBJ1-1; no clear D gene. Germline CDR1 MGHDK, CDR2 SYGVNS. This CDR3 is 14 amino acids long. With 6 bases removed from V and 3 bases from J, the gap between germline ends came to 14 bases. In nucleotides, the CDR3 is TGTGCCAGCAGCGACGGCGGGTTTGACACTGAAGCTTTCTTT. Translating gives CASSDGGFDTEAFF.